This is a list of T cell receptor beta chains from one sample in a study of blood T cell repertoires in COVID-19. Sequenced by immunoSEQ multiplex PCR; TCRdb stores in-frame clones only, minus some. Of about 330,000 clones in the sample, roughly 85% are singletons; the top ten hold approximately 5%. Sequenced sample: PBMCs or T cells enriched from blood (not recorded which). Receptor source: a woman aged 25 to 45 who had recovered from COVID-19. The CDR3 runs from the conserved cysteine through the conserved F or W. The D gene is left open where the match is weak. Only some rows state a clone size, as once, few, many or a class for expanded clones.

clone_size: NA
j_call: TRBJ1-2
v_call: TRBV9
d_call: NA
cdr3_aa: CASSVATTRGELTF
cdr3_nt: TGTGCCAGCAGCGTAGCTACGACCCGGGGGGAGCTAACCTTC

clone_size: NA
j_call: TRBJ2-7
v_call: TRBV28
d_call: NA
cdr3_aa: CASDTNKAGNYEQYF
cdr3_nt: TGTGCCAGCGACACGAACAAAGCAGGGAACTACGAGCAGTACTTC

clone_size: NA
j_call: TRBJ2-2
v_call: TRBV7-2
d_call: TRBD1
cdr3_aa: CASSSDRVYKTGELFF
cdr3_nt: TGTGCCAGCAGCAGTGACAGGGTCTACAAAACCGGGGAGCTGTTTTTT

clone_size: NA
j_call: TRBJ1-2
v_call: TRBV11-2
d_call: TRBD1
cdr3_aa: CASSSDRGDYGYTF
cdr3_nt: TGTGCCAGCAGCTCCGACAGGGGAGATTATGGCTACACCTTC

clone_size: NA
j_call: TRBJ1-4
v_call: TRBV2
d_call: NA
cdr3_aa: CASRGGAERREKLFF
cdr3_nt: TGTGCCAGCCGAGGGGGGGCCGAGAGGAGGGAAAAACTGTTTTTT

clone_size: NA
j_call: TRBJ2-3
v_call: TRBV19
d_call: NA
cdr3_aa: CASSSTGTDTQYF
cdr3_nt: TGTGCCAGTAGTTCTACAGGAACAGATACGCAGTATTTT

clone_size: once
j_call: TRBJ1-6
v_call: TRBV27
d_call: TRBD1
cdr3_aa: CASRYRTGGNSPLHF
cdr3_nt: TGTGCCAGCAGATACCGGACAGGGGGCAATTCACCCCTCCACTTT

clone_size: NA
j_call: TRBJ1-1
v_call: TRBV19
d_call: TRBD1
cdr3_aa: CASSYGTGVNTEAFF
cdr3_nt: TGTGCCAGTAGTTACGGGACAGGGGTGAACACTGAAGCTTTCTTT

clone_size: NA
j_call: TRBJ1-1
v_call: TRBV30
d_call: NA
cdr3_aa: CAWSVWGVDTEAFF
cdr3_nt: TGTGCCTGGAGTGTATGGGGAGTGGACACTGAAGCTTTCTTT

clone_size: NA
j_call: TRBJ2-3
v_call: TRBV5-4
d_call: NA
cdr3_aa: CASSLGGVSTDTQYF
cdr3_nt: TGTGCCAGCAGCTTGGGGGGGGTGAGCACAGATACGCAGTATTTT

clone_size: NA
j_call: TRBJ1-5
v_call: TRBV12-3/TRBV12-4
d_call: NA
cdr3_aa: CASSFQGQPQHF
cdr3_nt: TGTGCCAGCAGTTTTCAGGGTCAGCCCCAGCATTTT

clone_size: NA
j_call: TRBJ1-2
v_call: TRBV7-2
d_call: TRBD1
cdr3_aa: CASSLGTGGRYGYTF
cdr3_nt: TGTGCCAGCAGCTTAGGGACAGGGGGCCGGTATGGCTACACCTTC

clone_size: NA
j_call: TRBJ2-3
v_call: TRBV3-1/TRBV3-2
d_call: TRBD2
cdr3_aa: CASSQGPERGGPTDTQYF
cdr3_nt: TGTGCCAGCAGCCAAGGCCCGGAGCGGGGGGGACCCACAGATACGCAGTATTTT

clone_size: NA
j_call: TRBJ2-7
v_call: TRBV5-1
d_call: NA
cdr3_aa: CASSAAGNYEQYF
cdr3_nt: TGCGCCAGCAGCGCAGCCGGGAACTACGAGCAGTACTTC

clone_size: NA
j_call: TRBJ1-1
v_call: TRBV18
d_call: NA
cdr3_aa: CASSQKGSGTEAFF
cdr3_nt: TGTGCCAGCTCCCAAAAGGGGTCCGGCACTGAAGCTTTCTTT

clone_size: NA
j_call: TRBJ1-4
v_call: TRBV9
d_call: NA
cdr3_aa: CASSPRSSSGPNEKLFF
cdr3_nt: TGTGCCAGCAGCCCCCGCTCGAGTTCAGGGCCTAATGAAAAACTGTTTTTT

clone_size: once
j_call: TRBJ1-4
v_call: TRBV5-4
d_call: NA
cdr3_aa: CASSPGSVEKLFF
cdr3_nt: TGTGCCAGCAGTCCCGGGAGCGTTGAAAAACTGTTTTTT